This TCR beta chain originates from a study of beta chain features in type 1 diabetes. Overall study context: Researchers looked at roughly 110 million sorted cells across all samples.

Points from the study as a whole: Across all four CD4+ subsets, people with type 1 diabetes showed modestly shorter TCRB CDR3s. These data did not resolve whether HLA type affects TCRB rearrangement. A pattern of fewer insertions and more deletions at VDJ junctions was seen in type 1 diabetes patients.

With 4 bases removed from V and 4 bases from J, the gap between germline ends came to 13 bases. The CDR3 sequence is 14 residues long. Germline V gene sequence: CDR1 SEHNR, CDR2 FQNEAQ (reference sequence). One heparinised blood draw averaging around 100 mL was given by each donor. In this sample, this clone turned up a few times. Its target is not known. Of the isolated RNA, all was reverse transcribed, and so the sequenced material was expressed TCRB transcripts. The method was immunoSEQ multiplex PCR; TCRdb's version includes in-frame clones alone and lacks a portion of them. Of roughly 700,000 clones detected, over 10% appear once; the ten largest clones hold about 0.02%.

Sequencing input: naive CD4+ T cells from blood. This sequence joins TRBV7-9 and TRBJ1-2; unclear D gene. This clonotype originated in a man aged 18 to 29 with type 1 diabetes. This CDR3 reads CASSSDGLLYGYTF. CDR3 nucleotide sequence: TGTGCCAGCAGCTCGGACGGGCTCCTCTATGGCTACACCTTC.